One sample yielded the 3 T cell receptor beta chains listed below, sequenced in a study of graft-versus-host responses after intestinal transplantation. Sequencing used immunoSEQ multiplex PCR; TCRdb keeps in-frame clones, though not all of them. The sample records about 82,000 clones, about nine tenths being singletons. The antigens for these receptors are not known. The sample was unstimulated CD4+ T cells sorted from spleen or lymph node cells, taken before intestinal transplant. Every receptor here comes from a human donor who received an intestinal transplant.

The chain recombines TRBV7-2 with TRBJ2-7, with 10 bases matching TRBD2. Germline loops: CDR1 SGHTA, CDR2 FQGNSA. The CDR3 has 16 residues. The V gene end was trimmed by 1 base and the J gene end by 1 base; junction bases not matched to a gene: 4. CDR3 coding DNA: TGTGCCAGCAGCTTAGTCGGAGCGGGGGGGTCCTACGAGCAGTACTTC. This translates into CASSLVGAGGSYEQYF.

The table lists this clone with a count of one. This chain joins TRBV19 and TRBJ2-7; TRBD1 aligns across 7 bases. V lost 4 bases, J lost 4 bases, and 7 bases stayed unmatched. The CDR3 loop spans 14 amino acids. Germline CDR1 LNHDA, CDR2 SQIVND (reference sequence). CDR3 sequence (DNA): TGTGCCAGTAGTAAGGACAGGTGGACTTACGAGCAGTACTTC. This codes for CASSKDRWTYEQYF.

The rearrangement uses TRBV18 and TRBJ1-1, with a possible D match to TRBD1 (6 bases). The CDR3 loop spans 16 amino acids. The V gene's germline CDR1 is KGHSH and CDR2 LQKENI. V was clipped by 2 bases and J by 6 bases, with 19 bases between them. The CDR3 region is CASSPVVGRGTPEAFF. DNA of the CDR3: TGTGCCAGCTCACCAGTGGTCGGCAGGGGAACTCCTGAAGCTTTCTTT.